Listed below are T cell receptor beta chains from one sample, sequenced in a study of blood T cell repertoires in COVID-19. Using immunoSEQ multiplex PCR, the repertoire was profiled, and TCRdb retains in-frame clones only, with some absent. The sample yields about 220,000 clones, approximately 80% seen once. Sequenced sample: peripheral blood. These receptors were collected from a man aged 25 to 40 with active or convalescent COVID-19. The CDR3 runs from the conserved cysteine through the conserved F or W. Each record gives: D gene, J gene, clone size, V gene, CDR3 DNA, CDR3 protein. A D gene is named only where the DNA matches it firmly. Only part of the rows carry a size: once, few, many, or a class if the clone is expanded.

D gene: .; J gene: TRBJ1-2; clone size: few; V gene: TRBV28; CDR3 DNA: TGTGCCAGCACCACAGGTTTCGGCTACACCTTC; CDR3 protein: CASTTGFGYTF
D gene: .; J gene: TRBJ2-5; clone size: .; V gene: TRBV5-1; CDR3 DNA: TGCGCCAGCAGCCCGAGTTCTGCTCGCGAGACCCAGTACTTC; CDR3 protein: CASSPSSARETQYF
D gene: .; J gene: TRBJ2-2; clone size: .; V gene: TRBV9; CDR3 DNA: TGTGCCAGCAGCGTAGTTCCACAGGGATACACCGGGGAGCTGTTTTTT; CDR3 protein: CASSVVPQGYTGELFF
D gene: .; J gene: TRBJ2-5; clone size: .; V gene: TRBV30; CDR3 DNA: TGTGCCTGGAGTCCCAACTCCTTCACCCAGTACTTC; CDR3 protein: CAWSPNSFTQYF
D gene: .; J gene: TRBJ2-2; clone size: .; V gene: TRBV18; CDR3 DNA: TGTGCCAGCTCACCCCAGGGGCGTACCGGGGAGCTGTTTTTT; CDR3 protein: CASSPQGRTGELFF
D gene: .; J gene: TRBJ1-1; clone size: .; V gene: TRBV27; CDR3 DNA: TGTGCCAGCAGTTTATGGGGCCCTAACACTGAAGCTTTCTTT; CDR3 protein: CASSLWGPNTEAFF
D gene: TRBD1; J gene: TRBJ1-1; clone size: few; V gene: TRBV9; CDR3 DNA: TGTGCCAGCAGCTTCCGGACAGGGACTGAAGCTTTCTTT; CDR3 protein: CASSFRTGTEAFF
D gene: TRBD1; J gene: TRBJ1-6; clone size: .; V gene: TRBV6-5; CDR3 DNA: TGTGCCAGCAGTTACCGGGACAGGGCCTATAATTCACCCCTCCACTTT; CDR3 protein: CASSYRDRAYNSPLHF
D gene: .; J gene: TRBJ1-1; clone size: .; V gene: TRBV25-1; CDR3 DNA: TGTGCCAGCAGTCCCACCTGGGACACACCCGGAGCTTTCTTT; CDR3 protein: CASSPTWDTPGAFF
D gene: .; J gene: TRBJ2-7; clone size: .; V gene: TRBV5-4; CDR3 DNA: TGTGCCAGCAGCCCCGGTGGCTACGAGCAGTACTTC; CDR3 protein: CASSPGGYEQYF
D gene: .; J gene: TRBJ2-4; clone size: .; V gene: TRBV4-3; CDR3 DNA: TGCGCCAGCAGCCAAGAATCCACCCTGACAACGGGGAACATTCAGTACTTC; CDR3 protein: CASSQESTLTTGNIQYF
D gene: .; J gene: TRBJ1-5; clone size: .; V gene: TRBV2; CDR3 DNA: TGTGCCAGCAGTGGGCGGGGGAGGGATCTAATGGTCCGGCCCCAGCATTTT; CDR3 protein: CASSGRGRDLMVRPQHF
D gene: TRBD1; J gene: TRBJ2-3; clone size: .; V gene: TRBV9; CDR3 DNA: TGTGCCAGCAGCCTACGGACAGGGGGAGATACGCAGTATTTT; CDR3 protein: CASSLRTGGDTQYF
D gene: .; J gene: TRBJ1-1; clone size: .; V gene: TRBV5-4; CDR3 DNA: TGTGCCAGCAGCTTGGGGAGGACTGAAGCTTTCTTT; CDR3 protein: CASSLGRTEAFF
D gene: .; J gene: TRBJ1-1; clone size: .; V gene: TRBV21-1; CDR3 DNA: TGTGCCAGCAGCAAAGAGAAGGGGTTGGACACTGAAGCTTTCTTT; CDR3 protein: CASSKEKGLDTEAFF
D gene: .; J gene: TRBJ2-7; clone size: .; V gene: TRBV4-2; CDR3 DNA: TGTGCCAGCAGCCCGAGGACAGGGACTACGGGCTACGAGCAGTACTTC; CDR3 protein: CASSPRTGTTGYEQYF
D gene: TRBD2; J gene: TRBJ2-1; clone size: .; V gene: TRBV11-2; CDR3 DNA: TGTGCCAGCAGCTCTTCGGGACTAGCTCCCTACAATGAGCAGTTCTTC; CDR3 protein: CASSSSGLAPYNEQFF
D gene: .; J gene: TRBJ1-2; clone size: few; V gene: TRBV19; CDR3 DNA: TGTGCCAGTACCCAAACAGCTTACGGCTATGGCTACACCTTC; CDR3 protein: CASTQTAYGYGYTF
D gene: TRBD1; J gene: TRBJ1-3; clone size: .; V gene: TRBV6-1; CDR3 DNA: TGTGCCAGCAGTGAATTGGGGGCAGGGGGTAGAAACACCATATATTTT; CDR3 protein: CASSELGAGGRNTIYF
D gene: TRBD1; J gene: TRBJ1-3; clone size: .; V gene: TRBV3-1/TRBV3-2; CDR3 DNA: TGTGCCAGCAGTTACAGGGGGCCTGGAAACACCATATATTTT; CDR3 protein: CASSYRGPGNTIYF
D gene: .; J gene: TRBJ2-5; clone size: .; V gene: TRBV11-2; CDR3 DNA: TGTGCCAGCAGCTTAGCAGGGGGGCAGACCCAGTACTTC; CDR3 protein: CASSLAGGQTQYF
D gene: .; J gene: TRBJ1-6; clone size: .; V gene: TRBV10-3; CDR3 DNA: TGTGCCATCAGTGGGCAGTATAATTCACCCCTCCACTTT; CDR3 protein: CAISGQYNSPLHF
D gene: .; J gene: TRBJ1-2; clone size: .; V gene: TRBV6-5; CDR3 DNA: TGTGCCAGCAGCCCGTCTAGGGGCAGTGGCTACACCTTC; CDR3 protein: CASSPSRGSGYTF
D gene: .; J gene: TRBJ1-1; clone size: .; V gene: TRBV28; CDR3 DNA: TGTGCCAGCGGCGGGGGGGAGAACACTGAAGCTTTCTTT; CDR3 protein: CASGGGENTEAFF
D gene: .; J gene: TRBJ1-2; clone size: .; V gene: TRBV19; CDR3 DNA: TGTGCCAGTAGTATAGATTACCCTGCCGCGAATGGCTACACCTTC; CDR3 protein: CASSIDYPAANGYTF
D gene: .; J gene: TRBJ1-1; clone size: .; V gene: TRBV6-6; CDR3 DNA: TGTGCCAGCAGTAGGGGACTTGCGGACACTGAAGCTTTCTTT; CDR3 protein: CASSRGLADTEAFF
D gene: TRBD1; J gene: TRBJ2-1; clone size: .; V gene: TRBV6-5; CDR3 DNA: TGTGCCAGCAGTTACAGGGGGCGAAATGAGCAGTTCTTC; CDR3 protein: CASSYRGRNEQFF
D gene: .; J gene: TRBJ2-3; clone size: .; V gene: TRBV13; CDR3 DNA: TGTGCCAGCAGTCAGGGCGGGATGAATACGCAGTATTTT; CDR3 protein: CASSQGGMNTQYF
D gene: TRBD1; J gene: TRBJ2-3; clone size: .; V gene: TRBV27; CDR3 DNA: TGTGCCAGCAGTACAGGGGCGTGGACAGATACGCAGTATTTT; CDR3 protein: CASSTGAWTDTQYF
D gene: .; J gene: TRBJ1-1; clone size: .; V gene: TRBV5-1; CDR3 DNA: TGCGCCAGCAGCTTGGTCACTCTCACTGAAGCTTTCTTT; CDR3 protein: CASSLVTLTEAFF
D gene: TRBD1; J gene: TRBJ1-2; clone size: .; V gene: TRBV4-1; CDR3 DNA: TGCGCCAGCAGCCAAGTTCCGGGACAGGGTTTCAATGGCTACACCTTC; CDR3 protein: CASSQVPGQGFNGYTF
D gene: .; J gene: TRBJ2-3; clone size: .; V gene: TRBV7-2; CDR3 DNA: TGTGCCAGCAGCTCGGAGTATAGCACAGATACGCAGTATTTT; CDR3 protein: CASSSEYSTDTQYF
D gene: .; J gene: TRBJ1-3; clone size: .; V gene: TRBV28; CDR3 DNA: TGTGCCAGCCGCCCTGACCGAGGCTCTGGAAACACCATATATTTT; CDR3 protein: CASRPDRGSGNTIYF
D gene: .; J gene: TRBJ2-1; clone size: .; V gene: TRBV28; CDR3 DNA: TGTGCCAGCAGTCAGACAGTTCTCTCCTACAATGAGCAGTTCTTC; CDR3 protein: CASSQTVLSYNEQFF
D gene: .; J gene: TRBJ2-7; clone size: .; V gene: TRBV18; CDR3 DNA: TGTGCCAGCTCACCAAAAACATGGTTTAACAGTTCCTACGAGCAGTACTTC; CDR3 protein: CASSPKTWFNSSYEQYF
D gene: TRBD2; J gene: TRBJ2-3; clone size: .; V gene: TRBV30; CDR3 DNA: TGTGCCTGGAGGTGGGGTAGCGGGGGAACAGATACGCAGTATTTT; CDR3 protein: CAWRWGSGGTDTQYF
D gene: TRBD1; J gene: TRBJ1-6; clone size: .; V gene: TRBV5-4; CDR3 DNA: TGTGCCAGCAGCTTTGGCCAGGGGGCGAATTCACCCCTCCACTTT; CDR3 protein: CASSFGQGANSPLHF
D gene: TRBD1; J gene: TRBJ2-7; clone size: .; V gene: TRBV4-2; CDR3 DNA: TGTGCCAGCAGCCAGGGGACAGGGGAGACCTACGAGCAGTACTTC; CDR3 protein: CASSQGTGETYEQYF
D gene: .; J gene: TRBJ2-7; clone size: .; V gene: TRBV29-1; CDR3 DNA: TGCAGCGCCACGACAGGCTATGGCTCCTACGAGCAGTACTTC; CDR3 protein: CSATTGYGSYEQYF
D gene: .; J gene: TRBJ2-2; clone size: once; V gene: TRBV19; CDR3 DNA: TGTGCCAGTATCTCCCTTCATGCAGGGGATGGGAACGGGGAGCTGTTTTTT; CDR3 protein: CASISLHAGDGNGELFF
D gene: .; J gene: TRBJ1-1; clone size: .; V gene: TRBV19; CDR3 DNA: TGTGCCAGTAGTAACACGGGGAGGGACACTGAAGCTTTCTTT; CDR3 protein: CASSNTGRDTEAFF
D gene: TRBD1; J gene: TRBJ1-5; clone size: .; V gene: TRBV27; CDR3 DNA: TGTGCCAGCAGCGGACTAGGGACAGGGATAATTCAGCCCCAGCATTTT; CDR3 protein: CASSGLGTGIIQPQHF
D gene: .; J gene: TRBJ1-5; clone size: .; V gene: TRBV19; CDR3 DNA: TGTGCCAGTAGTATCTCGCAGGCCCGATTGCCCCAGCATTTT; CDR3 protein: CASSISQARLPQHF
D gene: .; J gene: TRBJ1-1; clone size: .; V gene: TRBV28; CDR3 DNA: TGTGCCAGCAGTCCACCTCGGCGGGTCGACACTGAAGCTTTCTTT; CDR3 protein: CASSPPRRVDTEAFF
D gene: .; J gene: TRBJ1-2; clone size: .; V gene: TRBV10-3; CDR3 DNA: TGTGCCATCAGTGAGTCGGCAGGGGCGCTTGGCTACACCTTC; CDR3 protein: CAISESAGALGYTF
D gene: TRBD2; J gene: TRBJ2-3; clone size: .; V gene: TRBV9; CDR3 DNA: TGTGCCAGCAGCTCCCCTGGGGACTACCTAAACACAGATACGCAGTATTTT; CDR3 protein: CASSSPGDYLNTDTQYF
D gene: TRBD1; J gene: TRBJ2-7; clone size: .; V gene: TRBV30; CDR3 DNA: TGTGCCTGTTCTCCCCCGGGACAGGTCCTTGAGCAGTACTTC; CDR3 protein: CACSPPGQVLEQYF
D gene: TRBD2; J gene: TRBJ2-5; clone size: .; V gene: TRBV19; CDR3 DNA: TGTGCCAGTAGTATTCGGGGGGGCCATGAGACCCAGTACTTC; CDR3 protein: CASSIRGGHETQYF